The source of this TCR beta chain is a study of T-cell reconstitution after alpha-beta-depleted transplantation in children listed by TCRdb under 2016. With regard to the full study: Using TCR repertoire profiling, the study quantitatively followed how T-cell immune reconstitution unfolded in children after TCRalphabeta/CD19-depleted allogeneic hematopoietic cell transplantation.

The protocol used for the library was PCR. For sequencing, an Illumina HiSeq 2500 was employed. Molecular barcoding was employed in the preparation of TCR libraries, with unique molecular identifiers being used to normalize TCRbeta repertoire quantification. Through fastp at Q25 and MiXCR, TCRdb rebuilt clones from the public reads, retaining in-frame beta chains. Duplicate CDR3 protein sequences are folded into a single record with the most common DNA and genes. The sample includes about 420,000 distinct CDR3 sequences, with under 20% observed a single time. The ten biggest clones cover roughly 27% of the sample. Worth noting for this clonotype: The antigen this receptor binds is unknown. There are no base qualities to consult, and no much larger clone falls within one base.

The V end gives up 5 bases and the J end 1 base, leaving 11 bases in the junction not matched to a gene. CDR1 and CDR2 (SGHAT, FQNNGV) derive from the germline V gene. Inclusive of the bounding cysteine and phenylalanine, the CDR3 is 17 residues long. The entry retains the CDR3 DNA only, 51 bases that are in frame from base 1. Broad study findings and their caveats: The frequencies of hyperexpanded clones fell over the following months, and after one year, T-cell counts and TCRbeta diversity were mostly attributed to newly produced T cells. In some patients, the high TCRbeta diversity seen at day 60 was put down to recipient T cells and intrathymic progenitors that had survived conditioning. Apparently early alphabetaT-cell count recovery about two months after transplant reportedly relied on only several hundred rapidly expanded clones derived from non-depleted graft cells.

What this sample's treatment or condition label stands for: allogeneic hematopoietic cell transplantation with graft depleted of TCRalphabeta T cells and CD19 B cells. The children who served as transplant recipients had been given grafts of TCRalphabeta/CD19-depleted allogeneic hematopoietic cells. This specimen consisted of PBMCs, mostly from graft donor cells, obtained 360 days after TCRalphabeta/CD19-depleted stem cell transplant. The receptor was isolated from a boy less than two years old who had a stem cell transplant for Wiskott-Aldrich syndrome, so the T cells may come from the graft donor. Here the chain combines TRBV11-2 and TRBJ2-1, with 7 junctional bases fitting TRBD1. The DNA sequence follows: TGTGCCAGCAGCCTAAACAGGGGATTGATGTCCTACAATGAGCAGTTCTTC. Its amino acids are CASSLNRGLMSYNEQFF.